These T cell receptor beta chains were read from a single sample in a study of blood T cell repertoires in COVID-19. Here immunoSEQ multiplex PCR was the method, and the copy in TCRdb shows in-frame clones only, minus some. Of 120,000 to 150,000 clones in the sample, 84% are singletons; the top ten hold under 10%. What was sequenced was peripheral blood. Receptors originate from a man younger than 45 with COVID-19, enrolled during active disease. Both conserved end residues are part of each CDR3. The D gene is left open where the match is weak. The listing skips clone size in some rows; elsewhere it reads once, few, many or a size class.

TRBV6-5	NA	NA	TRBJ2-3	TGTGCCAGCAGCCAGGGGGGTGTTGTCGGGGATACGCAGTATTTT	CASSQGGVVGDTQYF
TRBV19	NA	once	TRBJ1-2	TGTGCCAGTAGTGTAGACCGGGAGGCTAACTATGGCTACACCTTC	CASSVDREANYGYTF
TRBV14	TRBD1	NA	TRBJ1-3	TGTGCCAGCAGCCTGGGACAGGGCGGTGGAAACACCATATATTTT	CASSLGQGGGNTIYF
TRBV27	TRBD1	NA	TRBJ1-6	TGTGCCAGCAGTTTATCTACAGGGGGAGCTTCACCCCTCCACTTT	CASSLSTGGASPLHF
TRBV7-2	TRBD2	NA	TRBJ2-1	TGTGCCAGCAGCCCACTTACTAGCGGACTTTCCTACAATGAGCAGTTCTTC	CASSPLTSGLSYNEQFF
TRBV4-2	TRBD1	NA	TRBJ2-5	TGTGCCAGCAGCCAAGTGACAGGGGCCCAAGAGACCCAGTACTTC	CASSQVTGAQETQYF
TRBV3-1/TRBV3-2	TRBD1	NA	TRBJ1-6	TGTGCCAGCAGCCAAGCCGGGACAGGGAATCTGTCACCCCTCCACTTT	CASSQAGTGNLSPLHF
TRBV3-1/TRBV3-2	NA	NA	TRBJ2-7	TGTGCCAGCAGCCAAGAAGGGTTATGGGGGGATCGGCAGGGCTACGAGCAGTACTTC	CASSQEGLWGDRQGYEQYF
TRBV10-1	TRBD1	few	TRBJ2-2	TGCGCCAGCAGTGATTCCGGGACAGGTACCGGGGAGCTGTTTTTT	CASSDSGTGTGELFF
TRBV19	TRBD1	NA	TRBJ2-3	TGTGCCAGTAGTTCAGACAGGGGGACGCAGTATTTT	CASSSDRGTQYF
TRBV7-9	TRBD1	NA	TRBJ1-1	TGTGCCAGCAGCCAGACGGCCGGGACAGGGGACACTGAAGCTTTCTTT	CASSQTAGTGDTEAFF
TRBV18	TRBD1	NA	TRBJ2-7	TGTGCCAGCTCACCGAAGACAGGGGTGGACGAGCAGTACTTC	CASSPKTGVDEQYF
TRBV3-1/TRBV3-2	NA	few	TRBJ1-5	TGTGCCAGCAGCCAAGAATATGGCAATCAGCCCCAGCATTTT	CASSQEYGNQPQHF
TRBV13	TRBD1	NA	TRBJ2-1	TGTGCCAGCAGCTCCGGACAGGGGGCCTACAATGAGCAGTTCTTC	CASSSGQGAYNEQFF
TRBV27	TRBD1	NA	TRBJ2-3	TGTGCCAGCACGACAGGGAAAGATACGCAGTATTTT	CASTTGKDTQYF
TRBV11-2	TRBD2	NA	TRBJ2-7	TGTGCCAGCAGCTTGACTAGCGGGAGACCAAGGGAGCAGTACTTC	CASSLTSGRPREQYF
TRBV7-6	NA	NA	TRBJ1-6	TGTGCCAGCAGCTTAGGACAGAATAATTCACCCCTCCACTTT	CASSLGQNNSPLHF